This T cell receptor (beta chain) was found in a study of OX40 agonist ivuxolimab in advanced cancers. In the study overall: Patients enrolled in dose escalation were diagnosed with hepatocellular carcinoma, melanoma, renal cell or head and neck cancer. Study results and caveats: There were also nonresponders showing low normalized T-cell clonal expansion.

CDR3 length: 11 amino acids. With 5 bases removed from V and 3 bases from J, the gap between germline ends came to 4 bases. CDR1 SGHVS and CDR2 FNYEAQ come from the germline V gene. Method: immunoSEQ multiplex PCR; TCRdb's copy keeps in-frame clones and lacks some. The repertoire consists of tens of thousands of clones, with approximately 90% occurring once and the leading ten covering under 0.75%. A note on this clone: What it binds is not known. The same CDR3 can be traced to other DNA sequences in this sample.

The receptor's source is an adult with an advanced solid tumor such as melanoma, head and neck, liver or kidney cancer. This chain connects TRBV7-6 to TRBJ2-5; D not resolved. The sequencing used CD4+ or CD8+ T cells sorted from blood, collected in a trial of the OX40 agonist ivuxolimab. The CDR3 region is CASSAKETQYF. CDR3 DNA sequence: TGTGCCAGCAGCGCTAAAGAGACCCAGTACTTC.